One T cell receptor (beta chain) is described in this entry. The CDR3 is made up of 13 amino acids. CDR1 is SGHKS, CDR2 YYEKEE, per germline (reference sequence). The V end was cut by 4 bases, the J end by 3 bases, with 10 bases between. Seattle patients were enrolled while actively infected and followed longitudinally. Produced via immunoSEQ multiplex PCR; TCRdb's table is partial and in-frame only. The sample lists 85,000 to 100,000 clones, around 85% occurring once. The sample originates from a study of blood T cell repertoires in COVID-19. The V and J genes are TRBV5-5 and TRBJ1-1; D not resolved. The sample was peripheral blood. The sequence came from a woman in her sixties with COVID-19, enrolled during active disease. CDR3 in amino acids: CASSAGPDTEAFF. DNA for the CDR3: TGTGCCAGCAGCGCGGGCCCCGACACTGAAGCTTTCTTT.